Listed here are 30 T cell receptor beta chains from one sample, sequenced in a study of T cell changes during pregnancy in multiple sclerosis. Data came from immunoSEQ multiplex PCR; TCRdb stores just in-frame clones and leaves some out. The sample shows over 45,000 clones, over 90% of them seen only once. Sequences were derived from CD8+ T cells from peripheral blood mononuclear cells, sampled in the third trimester of pregnancy. Receptor source: a female donor with multiple sclerosis, enrolled in a pregnancy study.

Only a few counts were recorded for this clone. This chain uses TRBV30 with TRBJ1-1; TRBD1 is a possible D gene (5 bases). This CDR3 has 12 amino acids. Germline assignment: CDR1 GTSNPN and CDR2 SVGIG (reference sequence). The CDR3 is CALLTGGTEAFF. Written as DNA, the CDR3 is TGTGCACTACTCACGGGGGGGACTGAAGCTTTCTTT.

The count of this clone is one. The genes are TRBV5-1 and TRBJ2-1; 8 bases align to TRBD2. The CDR3 spans 15 residues. Germline V CDR1 and CDR2: SGHRS, YFSETQ. Germline trimming cut 3 bases from V and 8 bases from J; bases unmatched to any gene: 10. The DNA for the CDR3 is TGCGCCAGCAGCTCCGGGACTAGAGGAGAGCATGAGCAGTTCTTC. Translation gives CASSSGTRGEHEQFF.

This CDR3 reads CASSLGRTDTQYF. In nucleotides, the CDR3 is TGTGCCAGCAGCTTGGGGCGGACAGATACGCAGTATTTT. The V and J genes are TRBV5-5 and TRBJ2-3; D is undetermined. The V and J ends lost 0 bases and 3 bases respectively, with 5 bases between them. CDR1 and CDR2 from the germline V gene are SGHKS and YYEKEE (reference sequence). The CDR3 is 13 amino acids.

This clone appeared a single time. The V gene is TRBV28, the J gene TRBJ2-5; 8 nucleotides line up with TRBD1. The germline CDR1 and CDR2 sequences are MDHEN and SYDVKM. With V trimmed by 4 bases and J by 4 bases, 14 bases remained unmatched. The CDR3 spans 17 residues. CDR3 amino acids: CASSSGQVVPMGETQYF. The CDR3 coding sequence is TGTGCCAGCAGTTCGGGACAGGTGGTACCAATGGGAGAGACCCAGTACTTC.

The CDR3 DNA sequence: TGTGCCAGCAGTTTCGGAACAGGGGGGTCTAATGAAAAACTGTTTTTT. It is translated as CASSFGTGGSNEKLFF. The chain has TRBV27 and TRBJ1-4, with 8 bases matching TRBD1. V was pared by 3 bases and J by 3 bases, with 6 bases of the junction left unmatched. The length of the CDR3 is 16 residues. Per germline, CDR1 MNHEY and CDR2 SMNVEV (reference sequence).

With respect to this clone: Sequence at one end of the junction differs from germline and may be a read error. Other nucleotide sequences in the sample specify the same CDR3. The chain couples TRBV5-4 to TRBJ1-1; perhaps TRBD1 as D (6 bases). From germline, CDR1 is SGHNT and CDR2 YYREEE (reference sequence). The CDR3 is made up of 13 amino acids. The CDR3 loop reads CASSRQQGHEAFF. CDR3 in DNA: TGTGCAAGCAGCCGCCAGCAGGGACATGAAGCTTTCTTT.

This clone was seen just once. In nucleotides, the CDR3 is TGCGCCAGCAGCTTGGATGGACAGCCTACAAGCGAGCAGTACTTC. Protein sequence: CASSLDGQPTSEQYF. The chain combines TRBV5-1 with TRBJ2-7; weak D call: TRBD1 (6 bases). Germline lookup yields CDR1 SGHRS and CDR2 YFSETQ. CDR3 length: 15 amino acids. Deletions cut 0 bases from V and 6 bases from J, with 16 bases between.

This chain uses TRBV5-1 with TRBJ2-7, with TRBD1 matching over 10 bases. V dropped 4 bases and J dropped 2; count of bases not matched to a gene: 3. The length of the CDR3 is 14 residues. The germline CDR1 and CDR2 sequences are SGHRS and YFSETQ. The CDR3 sequence: CASSIGQGAYEQYF. CDR3 bases: TGCGCCAGCAGCATTGGACAGGGGGCCTACGAGCAGTACTTC.

The genes are TRBV19 and TRBJ1-1; weak D call: TRBD1 (5 bases). Trimming took 1 base from V and 6 from J, leaving 9 bases between them. The CDR3 sequence is 13 residues long. Germline V gives CDR1 LNHDA, CDR2 SQIVND (reference sequence). The CDR3 spells CASSIAGGAEAFF. The CDR3 nucleotides are TGTGCCAGTAGTATAGCGGGGGGGGCTGAAGCTTTCTTT.

The chain recombines TRBV11-2 with TRBJ2-4, with D unclear. Trimming pared 4 bases from V and 2 bases from J, leaving 6 bases between. The germline CDR1 and CDR2 sequences are SGHAT and FQNNGV. This CDR3 is built from 13 residues. CDR3 DNA: TGTGCCAGCAGCTATACTTCCAAAAACATTCAGTACTTC. It is translated as CASSYTSKNIQYF.

The chain has TRBV28 and TRBJ2-1; D may be TRBD1 (6 bases). Germline assignment: CDR1 MDHEN and CDR2 SYDVKM. The CDR3 runs to 13 residues. V was trimmed by 2 bases and J by 4 bases, leaving 6 bases between them. CDR3 in amino acids: CASSLGQYNEQFF. CDR3 nucleotides: TGTGCCAGCAGTTTAGGACAGTACAATGAGCAGTTCTTC.

The chain links TRBV5-8 to TRBJ2-7, with D perhaps TRBD2 (6 bases). The CDR3 is 17 residues long. V was clipped by 0 bases and J by 3 bases, with 19 bases between them. CDR1 is SGHTS, CDR2 YDEGEE, per germline. CDR3 loop: CASSLAAVEGSHYEQYF. Written as DNA, the CDR3 is TGTGCCAGCAGCTTGGCGGCTGTGGAGGGATCTCACTACGAGCAGTACTTC.

This clone has a handful of counts. V and J are TRBV29-1 and TRBJ1-1; possible D gene TRBD1, 6 bases. V lost 6 bases and J 6 bases, leaving 17 bases between the germline ends. The germline gives CDR1 SQVTM, CDR2 ANQGSEA. The CDR3 sequence is 13 residues long. The CDR3 loop reads CSVCPQGWPEAFF. The CDR3 DNA follows: TGCAGCGTCTGCCCTCAGGGGTGGCCTGAAGCTTTCTTT.

For the CDR3, the DNA is TGTGCCAGTTCCGACTACTCCTACAATGAGCAGTTCTTC. Translation gives CASSDYSYNEQFF. The chain joins TRBV19 to TRBJ2-1; tentative D call: TRBD2 (5 bases). The CDR3 contains 13 residues. The V and J ends lost 8 bases and 0 bases respectively, with 8 bases between them. From germline, CDR1 is LNHDA and CDR2 SQIVND (reference sequence). Full variable domain (missing parts from reference TRBV19 and TRBJ2-1): DGGITQSPKYLFRKEGQNVTLSCEQNLNHDAMYWYRQDPGQGLRLIYYSQIVNDFQKGDIAEGYSVSREKKESFPLTVTSAQKNPTAFYLCASSDYSYNEQFFGPGTRLTVL.

The gene calls are TRBV5-1 and TRBJ1-3; 11 bases agree with TRBD1. Germline CDR1 is SGHRS and CDR2 is YFSETQ. With V trimmed by 3 bases and J by 3 bases, 8 bases remained unmatched. There are 17 residues in the CDR3. CDR3 in amino acids: CASSSPGQGDLGNTIYF. The CDR3 DNA is TGCGCCAGCAGCTCGCCGGGACAGGGGGATCTTGGAAACACCATATATTTT.

The CDR3: CASSTTSGRAWEQYF. The CDR3 DNA follows: TGTGCCAGCAGCACGACTAGCGGGAGGGCCTGGGAGCAGTACTTC. The V and J genes are TRBV5-6 and TRBJ2-7; 14 bases fit TRBD2. CDR1 is SGHDT and CDR2 is YYEEEE in the germline V gene. CDR3 length equals 15 residues. The V gene end was trimmed by 4 bases and the J gene end by 7 bases; junction bases not matched to a gene: 7.

J is TRBJ1-5 and V is TRBV2, with D perhaps TRBD1 (5 bases). The CDR3 runs to 12 residues. CDR1 is SNHLY and CDR2 is FYNNEI in the germline V gene. Trimming took off 10 bases at V and 8 bases at J, with 15 bases between the two ends. The CDR3 sequence is CATKGLGEPQHF. CDR3 nucleotides: TGTGCCACCAAGGGTTTAGGGGAGCCCCAGCATTTT.

The chain combines TRBV27 with TRBJ2-1; D possibly corresponds to TRBD1 (6 bases). Trimming left V 4 bases short and J 8 bases short, with 9 bases between. CDR1 is MNHEY, CDR2 SMNVEV, per germline (reference sequence). This CDR3 spans 12 amino acids. The chain's CDR3 is CASSSTGYEQFF. CDR3 bases: TGTGCCAGCAGTTCGACAGGTTATGAGCAGTTCTTC.

The V call is TRBV27, the J call TRBJ2-5; the D gene is possibly TRBD2 (5 bases). This CDR3 has 16 amino acids. The ends were cut back, 1 base at V and 1 base at J, with 13 bases in the middle. Germline V lookup: CDR1 MNHEY, CDR2 SMNVEV (reference sequence). As DNA, the CDR3 is TGTGCCAGCAGTTTATATTTCATTAGCGCCCAAGAGACCCAGTACTTC. The encoded protein is CASSLYFISAQETQYF.

This chain joins TRBV5-4 and TRBJ2-7, with TRBD1 as a possible D gene (6 bases). In germline, CDR1 is SGHNT, CDR2 YYREEE (reference sequence). Trimming stripped 10 bases from V and 6 bases from J, with 14 bases between. This CDR3 region has 11 residues. CDR3 DNA: TGTGCCGTTCAACAGGGTGGCGAGCAGTACTTC. This sequence encodes CAVQQGGEQYF.

The chain couples TRBV4-1 to TRBJ1-4; TRBD1 aligns across 7 bases. Germline CDR1 and CDR2: MGHRA and YSYEKL. The CDR3 runs to 17 residues. The V segment lost 2 bases and the J segment 5 bases; nucleotides outside the gene matches: 11. The CDR3 loop is CASSQYYPTGNNEKLFF. The CDR3 bases are TGCGCCAGCAGCCAATACTATCCGACAGGGAACAATGAAAAACTGTTTTTT.

For the CDR3, the DNA is TGCGCCAGCAGTCAAGGGACAGGGGGGTTATACGAGCAGTACTTC. Its protein is CASSQGTGGLYEQYF. The chain joins TRBV23-1 to TRBJ2-7; 11 bases fit TRBD1. TRBV23-1 is noted as an ORF with a role that remains uncertain. The V segment lost 2 bases and the J segment 4 bases; nucleotides outside the gene matches: 4. This CDR3 is built from 15 residues.

The chain joins TRBV6-1 to TRBJ1-1, with D unresolved. The CDR3 has 15 amino acids. Looked up from germline, CDR1 is MNHNS and CDR2 is SASEGT. V shed 7 bases and J shed 1 base, with 16 bases lying between them. This CDR3 is CASKASRNRNTEAFF. As DNA, the CDR3 is TGTGCCAGCAAGGCATCGAGGAATCGGAACACTGAAGCTTTCTTT.

V gene TRBV25-1 combines with J gene TRBJ2-7; maybe TRBD2 (5 bases). Germline V gives CDR1 MGHDK, CDR2 SYGVNS. With 3 bases removed from V and 8 bases from J, the gap between germline ends came to 8 bases. CDR3 length: 11 residues. CDR3 residues: CASSDGIQQYF. As DNA, the CDR3 is TGTGCCAGCAGTGACGGGATTCAGCAGTACTTC.

This clone was recorded once. One junction end does not reproduce the germline sequence, and a read error may be involved. V gene TRBV25-1 combines with J gene TRBJ2-1; D possibly corresponds to TRBD1 (6 bases). The CDR3 loop spans 14 amino acids. Germline CDR1 reads MGHDK; CDR2 reads SYGVNS. The chain's CDR3 is CASTGQGPYNEQFF. The CDR3 DNA reads as TGTGCGAGCACAGGGCAGGGCCCCTACAATGAGCAGTTCTTC. The variable domain in full, completed from reference TRBV25-1 and TRBJ2-1, reads EADIYQTPRYLVIGTGKKITLECSQTMGHDKMYWYQQDPGMELHLIHYSYGVNSTEKGDLSSESTVSRIRTEHFPLTLESARPSHTSQYLCASTGQGPYNEQFFGPGTRLTVL.

The V gene is TRBV4-1, the J gene TRBJ2-1, with 7 bases matching TRBD2. Unmatched junction bases numbered 7, after V lost 4 bases and J lost 7 bases. CDR1 is MGHRA and CDR2 is YSYEKL in the germline V gene. The CDR3 has 14 residues. CDR3 region: CASSLGLGGNEQFF. The CDR3 DNA sequence: TGCGCCAGCAGCCTAGGACTAGGCGGTAATGAGCAGTTCTTC.

The gene calls are TRBV10-1 and TRBJ2-3, with no clear D. CDR1 is WNHNN, CDR2 SYGVQD, per germline (reference sequence). Trimming removed 3 bases from V and 0 bases from J, with 4 bases in between. The CDR3 sequence is 13 residues long. CDR3 region: CASSDPSTDTQYF. Written as DNA, the CDR3 is TGCGCCAGCAGTGACCCTAGCACAGATACGCAGTATTTT.

The V call is TRBV4-1, the J call TRBJ2-7; possible D gene TRBD2, 5 bases. V was shortened by 1 base and J by 2 bases, with 9 bases between the two germline ends. The germline V gene has CDR1 MGHRA and CDR2 YSYEKL. The CDR3 length is 14 residues. CDR3 amino acids: CASSQVGAAYEQYF. CDR3 in DNA: TGCGCCAGCAGCCAAGTGGGAGCGGCCTACGAGCAGTACTTC.

This chain links TRBV2 with TRBJ2-4; TRBD1 aligns across 10 bases. CDR1 is SNHLY and CDR2 is FYNNEI in the germline V gene. J lost 10 bases, V lost 9 bases, and 21 bases had no gene match. The length of the CDR3 is 17 residues. The CDR3: CARWGGERTGGGWIQYF. In DNA form, the CDR3 reads TGTGCCAGGTGGGGGGGAGAAAGGACAGGGGGAGGCTGGATTCAGTACTTC. The variable domain in full, completed from reference TRBV2 and TRBJ2-4, reads EPEVTQTPSHQVTQMGQEVILRCVPISNHLYFYWYRQILGQKVEFLVSFYNNEISEKSEIFDDQFSVERPDGSNFTLKIRSTKLEDSAMYFCARWGGERTGGGWIQYFGAGTRLSVL.

The rearrangement uses TRBV12-5 and TRBJ1-2; D gene ambiguous. V was clipped by 6 bases and J by 8 bases, with 16 bases between them. The CDR3 consists of 13 residues. Per germline, CDR1 LGHNT and CDR2 FRNRAP. The CDR3 sequence: CASGLSFSSGYTF. DNA of the CDR3: TGTGCTAGTGGACTATCTTTTTCGTCGGGCTACACCTTC.